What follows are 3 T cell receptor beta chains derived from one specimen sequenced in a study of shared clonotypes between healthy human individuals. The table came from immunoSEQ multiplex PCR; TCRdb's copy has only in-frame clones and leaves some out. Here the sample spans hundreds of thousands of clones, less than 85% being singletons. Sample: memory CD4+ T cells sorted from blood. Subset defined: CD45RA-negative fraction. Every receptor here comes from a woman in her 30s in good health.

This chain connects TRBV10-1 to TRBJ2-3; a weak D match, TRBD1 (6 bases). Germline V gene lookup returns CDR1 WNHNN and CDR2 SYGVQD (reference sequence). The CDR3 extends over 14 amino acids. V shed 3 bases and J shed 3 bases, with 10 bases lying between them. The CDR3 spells CASSEGQYTDTQYF. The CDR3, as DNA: TGCGCCAGCAGTGAAGGACAGTATACAGATACGCAGTATTTT.

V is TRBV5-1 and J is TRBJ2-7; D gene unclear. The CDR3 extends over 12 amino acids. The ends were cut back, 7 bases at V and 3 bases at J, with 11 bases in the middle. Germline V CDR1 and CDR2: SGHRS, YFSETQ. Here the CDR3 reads CASGQDFYEQYF. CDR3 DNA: TGCGCCAGCGGTCAGGATTTCTACGAGCAGTACTTC.

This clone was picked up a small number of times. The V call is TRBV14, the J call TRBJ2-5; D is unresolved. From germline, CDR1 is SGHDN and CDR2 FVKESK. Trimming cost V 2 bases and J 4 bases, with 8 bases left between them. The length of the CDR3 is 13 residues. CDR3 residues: CASSQTLGETQYF. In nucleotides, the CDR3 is TGTGCCAGCAGCCAAACCCTCGGAGAGACCCAGTACTTC.